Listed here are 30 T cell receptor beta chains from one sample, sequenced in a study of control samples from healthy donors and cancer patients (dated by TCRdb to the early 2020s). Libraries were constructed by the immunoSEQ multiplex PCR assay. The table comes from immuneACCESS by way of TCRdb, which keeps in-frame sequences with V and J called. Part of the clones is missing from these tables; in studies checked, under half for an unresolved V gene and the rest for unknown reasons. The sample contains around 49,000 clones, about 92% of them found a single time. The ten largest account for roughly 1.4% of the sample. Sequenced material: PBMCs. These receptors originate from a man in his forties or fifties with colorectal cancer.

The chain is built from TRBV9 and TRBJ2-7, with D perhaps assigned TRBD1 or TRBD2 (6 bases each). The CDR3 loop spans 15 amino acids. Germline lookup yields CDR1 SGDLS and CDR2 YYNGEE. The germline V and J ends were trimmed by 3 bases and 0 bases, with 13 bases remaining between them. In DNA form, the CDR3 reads TGTGCCAGCAGCGCCGGAGGGGGATTCTCCTACGAGCAGTACTTC. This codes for CASSAGGGFSYEQYF.

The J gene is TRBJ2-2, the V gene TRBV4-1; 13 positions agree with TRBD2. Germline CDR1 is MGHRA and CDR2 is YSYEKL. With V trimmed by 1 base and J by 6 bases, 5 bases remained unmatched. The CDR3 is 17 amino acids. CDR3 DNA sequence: TGCGCCAGCAGCCAAGTTGCGGGACTAGCGGGATCCGGGGAGCTGTTTTTT. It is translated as CASSQVAGLAGSGELFF.

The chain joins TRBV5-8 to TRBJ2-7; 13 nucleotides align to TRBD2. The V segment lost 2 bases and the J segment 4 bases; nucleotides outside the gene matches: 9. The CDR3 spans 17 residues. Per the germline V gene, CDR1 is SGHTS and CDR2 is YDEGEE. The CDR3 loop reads CASSFYFTSGREYEQYF. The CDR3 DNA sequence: TGTGCCAGCAGCTTCTACTTTACTAGCGGGAGGGAGTACGAGCAGTACTTC.

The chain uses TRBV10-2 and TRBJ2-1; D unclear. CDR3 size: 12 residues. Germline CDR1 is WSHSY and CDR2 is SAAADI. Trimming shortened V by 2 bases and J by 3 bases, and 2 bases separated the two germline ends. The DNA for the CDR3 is TGCGCCAGCAGTGAGAACTACAATGAGCAGTTCTTC. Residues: CASSENYNEQFF.

Here the CDR3 reads CASSPPDAPKDIQYF. The CDR3 DNA is TGTGCCAGCAGTCCCCCGGACGCTCCAAAGGACATTCAGTACTTC. The rearrangement links TRBV27 to TRBJ2-4, with D hard to call. Germline CDR1 is MNHEY and CDR2 is SMNVEV (reference sequence). The CDR3 is 15 residues long. The ends were cut back, 5 bases at V and 8 bases at J, with 19 bases in the middle.

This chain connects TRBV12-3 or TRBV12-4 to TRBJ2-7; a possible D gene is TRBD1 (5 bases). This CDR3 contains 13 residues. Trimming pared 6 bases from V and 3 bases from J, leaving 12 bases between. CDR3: CASSDSRNYEQYF. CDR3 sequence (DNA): TGTGCCAGCAGCGACAGCCGTAACTACGAGCAGTACTTC.

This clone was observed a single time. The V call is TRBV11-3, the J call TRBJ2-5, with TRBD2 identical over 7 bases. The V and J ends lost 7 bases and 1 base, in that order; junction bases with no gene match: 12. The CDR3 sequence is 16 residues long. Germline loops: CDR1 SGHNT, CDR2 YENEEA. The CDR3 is CASKSGGRVGQETQYF. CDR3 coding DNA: TGTGCCAGCAAAAGCGGCGGGAGAGTCGGCCAAGAGACCCAGTACTTC.

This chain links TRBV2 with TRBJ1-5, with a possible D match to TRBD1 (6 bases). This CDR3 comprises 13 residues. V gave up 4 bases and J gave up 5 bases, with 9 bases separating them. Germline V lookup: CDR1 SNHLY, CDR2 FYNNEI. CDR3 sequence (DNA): TGTGCCAGCAGTGGACAGGATCATCAGCCCCAGCATTTT. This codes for CASSGQDHQPQHF.

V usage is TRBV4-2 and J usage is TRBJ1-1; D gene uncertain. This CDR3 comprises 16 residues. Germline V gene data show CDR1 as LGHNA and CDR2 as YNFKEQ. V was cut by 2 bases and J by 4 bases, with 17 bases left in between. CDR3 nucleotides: TGTGCCAGCAGCCAATCGTTGGCAGACACTATCACTGAAGCTTTCTTT. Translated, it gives CASSQSLADTITEAFF.

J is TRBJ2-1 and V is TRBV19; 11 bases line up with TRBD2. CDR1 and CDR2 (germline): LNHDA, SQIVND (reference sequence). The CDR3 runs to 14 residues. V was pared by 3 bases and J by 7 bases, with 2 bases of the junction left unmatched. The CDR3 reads CASSMTSGKNEQFF. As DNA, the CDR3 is TGTGCCAGTAGTATGACTAGCGGGAAGAATGAGCAGTTCTTC. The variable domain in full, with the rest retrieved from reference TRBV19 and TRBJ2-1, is DGGITQSPKYLFRKEGQNVTLSCEQNLNHDAMYWYRQDPGQGLRLIYYSQIVNDFQKGDIAEGYSVSREKKESFPLTVTSAQKNPTAFYLCASSMTSGKNEQFFGPGTRLTVL.

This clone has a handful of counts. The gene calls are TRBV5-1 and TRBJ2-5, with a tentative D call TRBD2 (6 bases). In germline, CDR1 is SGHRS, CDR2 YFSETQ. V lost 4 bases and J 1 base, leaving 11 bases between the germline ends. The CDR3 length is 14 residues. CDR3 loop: CASSPSATQETQYF. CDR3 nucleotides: TGCGCCAGCAGCCCTAGCGCGACCCAAGAGACCCAGTACTTC.

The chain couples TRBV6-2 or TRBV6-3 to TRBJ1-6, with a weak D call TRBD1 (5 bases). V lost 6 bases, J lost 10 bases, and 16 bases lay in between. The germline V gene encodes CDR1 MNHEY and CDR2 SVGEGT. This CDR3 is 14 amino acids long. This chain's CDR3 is CASSQGFHDSPLHF. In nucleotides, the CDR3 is TGTGCCAGCAGCCAGGGATTCCACGACTCACCCCTCCACTTT.

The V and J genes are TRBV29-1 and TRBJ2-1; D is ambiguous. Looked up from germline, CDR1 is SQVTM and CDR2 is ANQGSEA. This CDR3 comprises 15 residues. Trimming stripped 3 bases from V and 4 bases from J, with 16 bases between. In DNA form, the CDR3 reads TGCAGCGTTGATTTTGGGGAACACGGGTACAATGAGCAGTTCTTC. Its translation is CSVDFGEHGYNEQFF.

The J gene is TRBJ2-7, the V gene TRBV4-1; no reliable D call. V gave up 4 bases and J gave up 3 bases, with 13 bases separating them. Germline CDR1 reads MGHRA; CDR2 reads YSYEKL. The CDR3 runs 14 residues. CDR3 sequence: CASSLRQGDYEQYF. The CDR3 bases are TGCGCCAGCAGCCTACGACAAGGAGACTACGAGCAGTACTTC.

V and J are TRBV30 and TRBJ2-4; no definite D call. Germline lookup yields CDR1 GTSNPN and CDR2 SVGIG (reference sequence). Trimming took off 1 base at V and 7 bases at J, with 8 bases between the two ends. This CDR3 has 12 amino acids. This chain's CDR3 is CAWSGWMNIQYF. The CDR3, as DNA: TGTGCCTGGAGTGGGTGGATGAACATTCAGTACTTC.

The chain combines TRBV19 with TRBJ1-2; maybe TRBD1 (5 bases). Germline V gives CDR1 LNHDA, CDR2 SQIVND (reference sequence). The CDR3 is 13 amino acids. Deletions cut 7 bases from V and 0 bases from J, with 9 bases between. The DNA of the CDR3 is TGTGCCAGTAACAAGGGGACTAACTATGGCTACACCTTC. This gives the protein CASNKGTNYGYTF.

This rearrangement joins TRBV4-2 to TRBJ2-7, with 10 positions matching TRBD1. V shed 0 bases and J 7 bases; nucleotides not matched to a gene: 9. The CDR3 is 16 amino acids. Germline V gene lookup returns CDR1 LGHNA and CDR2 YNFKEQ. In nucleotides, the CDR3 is TGTGCCAGCAGCCAAGATCTGGGGACAGGGGCTGGGGAGCAGTACTTC. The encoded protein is CASSQDLGTGAGEQYF.

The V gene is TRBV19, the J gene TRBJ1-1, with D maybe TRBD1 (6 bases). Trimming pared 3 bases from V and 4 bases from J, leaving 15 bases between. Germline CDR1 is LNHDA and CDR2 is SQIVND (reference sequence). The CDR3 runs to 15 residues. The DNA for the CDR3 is TGTGCCAGTAGTATCGAACAGGGAGTACCCACTGAAGCTTTCTTT. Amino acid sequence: CASSIEQGVPTEAFF.

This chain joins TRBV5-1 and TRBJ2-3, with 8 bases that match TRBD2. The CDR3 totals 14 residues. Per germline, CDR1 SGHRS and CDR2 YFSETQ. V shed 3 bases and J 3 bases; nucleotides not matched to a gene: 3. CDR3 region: CASSSGLVTDTQYF. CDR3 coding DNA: TGCGCCAGCAGCTCGGGACTAGTAACAGATACGCAGTATTTT.

The CDR3 reads CSVVARGSNYGYTF. CDR3 DNA sequence: TGCAGCGTTGTGGCGCGGGGATCTAACTATGGCTACACCTTC. V and J are TRBV29-1 and TRBJ1-2; D is uncertain. The CDR3 runs 14 residues. Deletions cut 4 bases from V and 0 bases from J, with 12 bases between. The germline V gene has CDR1 SQVTM and CDR2 ANQGSEA.

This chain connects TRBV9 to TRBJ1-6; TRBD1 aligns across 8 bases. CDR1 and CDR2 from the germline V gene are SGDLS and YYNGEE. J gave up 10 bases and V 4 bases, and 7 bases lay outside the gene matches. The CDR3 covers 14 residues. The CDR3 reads CASSQDRGDSPLHF. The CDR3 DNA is TGTGCCAGCAGCCAAGACAGGGGAGACTCACCCCTCCACTTT.

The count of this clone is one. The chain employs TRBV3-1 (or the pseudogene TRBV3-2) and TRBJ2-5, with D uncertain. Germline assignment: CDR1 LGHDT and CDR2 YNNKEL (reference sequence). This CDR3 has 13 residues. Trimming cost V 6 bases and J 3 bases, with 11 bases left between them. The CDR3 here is CASSNREEETQYF. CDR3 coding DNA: TGTGCCAGCAGTAACCGCGAGGAAGAGACCCAGTACTTC.

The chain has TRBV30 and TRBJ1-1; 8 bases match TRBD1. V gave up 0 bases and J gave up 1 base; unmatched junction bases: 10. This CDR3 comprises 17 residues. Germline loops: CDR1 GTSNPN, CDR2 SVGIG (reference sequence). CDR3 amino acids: CAWSVNLRQGPNTEAFF. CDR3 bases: TGTGCCTGGAGTGTCAATCTACGACAGGGGCCGAACACTGAAGCTTTCTTT.

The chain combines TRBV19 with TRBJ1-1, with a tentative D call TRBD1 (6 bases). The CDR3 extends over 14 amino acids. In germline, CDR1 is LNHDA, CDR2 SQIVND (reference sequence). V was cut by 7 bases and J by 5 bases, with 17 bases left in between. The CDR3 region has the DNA TGTGCCAGTACTCGGGACACCGGGGGGACTGAAGCTTTCTTT. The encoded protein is CASTRDTGGTEAFF.

The CDR3: CASRPWTGRNTEAFF. The DNA for the CDR3 is TGTGCCAGCAGACCATGGACAGGGAGGAACACTGAAGCTTTCTTT. The chain uses TRBV2 and TRBJ1-1; 8 bases line up with TRBD1. J lost 1 base, V lost 6 bases, and 7 bases had no gene match. This CDR3 region has 15 residues. CDR1 and CDR2 (germline): SNHLY, FYNNEI.

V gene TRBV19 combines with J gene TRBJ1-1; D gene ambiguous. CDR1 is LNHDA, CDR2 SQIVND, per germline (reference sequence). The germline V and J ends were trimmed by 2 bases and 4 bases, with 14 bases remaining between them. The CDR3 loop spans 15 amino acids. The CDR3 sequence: CASSIKGGPGTEAFF. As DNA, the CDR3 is TGTGCCAGTAGTATAAAGGGAGGGCCCGGCACTGAAGCTTTCTTT.

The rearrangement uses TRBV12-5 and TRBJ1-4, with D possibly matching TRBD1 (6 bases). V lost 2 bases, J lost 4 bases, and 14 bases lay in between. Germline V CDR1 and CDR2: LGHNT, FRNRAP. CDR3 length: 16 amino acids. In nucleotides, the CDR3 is TGTGCTAGTGGTTTGTGGGCCGGGGGCGGTAATGAAAAACTGTTTTTT. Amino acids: CASGLWAGGGNEKLFF.

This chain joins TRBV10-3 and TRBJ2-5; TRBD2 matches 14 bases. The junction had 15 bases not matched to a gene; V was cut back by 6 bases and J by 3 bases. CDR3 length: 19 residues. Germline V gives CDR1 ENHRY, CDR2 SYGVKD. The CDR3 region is CAISARLGLAGDQEETQYF. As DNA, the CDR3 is TGTGCCATCAGCGCACGACTGGGACTAGCGGGAGACCAGGAAGAGACCCAGTACTTC.

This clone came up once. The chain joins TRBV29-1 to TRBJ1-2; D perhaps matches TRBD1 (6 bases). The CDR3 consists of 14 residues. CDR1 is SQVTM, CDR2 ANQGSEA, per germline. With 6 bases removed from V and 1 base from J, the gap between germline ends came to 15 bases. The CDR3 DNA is TGCAGCGTGCTAGGCGGGGACAATAACTATGGCTACACCTTC. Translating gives CSVLGGDNNYGYTF.

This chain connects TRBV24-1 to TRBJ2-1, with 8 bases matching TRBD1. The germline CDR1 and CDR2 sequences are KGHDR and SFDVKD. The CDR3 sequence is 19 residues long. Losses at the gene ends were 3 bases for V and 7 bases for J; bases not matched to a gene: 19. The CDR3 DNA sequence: TGTGCCACCAGTGATCCTTACCTTAAGACAGGGGATAGGAAGAATGAGCAGTTCTTC. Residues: CATSDPYLKTGDRKNEQFF.